This is a list of T cell receptor beta chains from one sample in a study of cytomegalovirus exposure and HLA in healthy donors. Sequencing used immunoSEQ multiplex PCR; TCRdb keeps in-frame clones, though not all of them. The table has 110,000 or so clones, under 85% seen once; the top ten hold roughly 1.3%. The sample was PBMCs. The source of these receptors is a young man in good health and CMV-seronegative. Each CDR3 is given with its conserved first and last residue. D genes are given only for firm matches. The size field is filled for only some rows; it gives once, few, many or a size class.

J gene: TRBJ2-1
clone size: NA
V gene: TRBV15
D gene: TRBD1
CDR3 protein: CATSLTRQGAYNEQFF
CDR3 DNA: TGTGCCACCAGCCTCACTCGGCAGGGGGCCTACAATGAGCAGTTCTTC

J gene: TRBJ2-2
clone size: NA
V gene: TRBV19
D gene: TRBD1
CDR3 protein: CASSRDRGAGGELFF
CDR3 DNA: TGTGCCAGTAGTAGGGACAGGGGCGCCGGTGGGGAGCTGTTTTTT

J gene: TRBJ2-1
clone size: once
V gene: TRBV6-4
D gene: NA
CDR3 protein: CASSDSSGSYNEQFF
CDR3 DNA: TGTGCCAGCAGTGACTCTAGCGGCTCCTACAATGAGCAGTTCTTC

J gene: TRBJ1-5
clone size: NA
V gene: TRBV6-6
D gene: NA
CDR3 protein: CASSYRGRANQPQHF
CDR3 DNA: TGTGCCAGCAGTTACAGGGGAAGGGCCAATCAGCCCCAGCATTTT

J gene: TRBJ2-1
clone size: NA
V gene: TRBV5-4
D gene: TRBD2
CDR3 protein: CASSLDGTSGYNEQFF
CDR3 DNA: TGTGCCAGCAGCTTGGACGGGACTAGCGGTTACAATGAGCAGTTCTTC

J gene: TRBJ1-2
clone size: NA
V gene: TRBV2
D gene: TRBD1
CDR3 protein: CASSSERQGTYGYTF
CDR3 DNA: TGTGCCAGCAGTTCTGAGCGACAGGGTACCTATGGCTACACCTTC

J gene: TRBJ2-3
clone size: NA
V gene: TRBV27
D gene: NA
CDR3 protein: CASSLEGTITDTQYF
CDR3 DNA: TGTGCCAGCAGTTTAGAAGGAACTATCACAGATACGCAGTATTTT

J gene: TRBJ2-7
clone size: NA
V gene: TRBV27
D gene: NA
CDR3 protein: CASCSRNSEAYEQYF
CDR3 DNA: TGTGCCAGCTGCTCCCGAAATAGCGAGGCCTACGAGCAGTACTTC

J gene: TRBJ1-1
clone size: NA
V gene: TRBV7-7
D gene: NA
CDR3 protein: CASSLSLNTEAFF
CDR3 DNA: TGTGCCAGCAGCTTATCCTTGAACACTGAAGCTTTCTTT

J gene: TRBJ2-1
clone size: NA
V gene: TRBV9
D gene: NA
CDR3 protein: CASSVLGQPNEQFF
CDR3 DNA: TGTGCCAGCAGCGTCCTGGGACAACCCAATGAGCAGTTCTTC

J gene: TRBJ1-1
clone size: NA
V gene: TRBV11-2
D gene: NA
CDR3 protein: CASGYMPGGEAFF
CDR3 DNA: TGTGCCAGCGGATATATGCCCGGCGGTGAAGCTTTCTTT

J gene: TRBJ1-5
clone size: once
V gene: TRBV25-1
D gene: NA
CDR3 protein: CASSETGFQPQHF
CDR3 DNA: TGTGCCAGCAGTGAAACGGGGTTTCAGCCCCAGCATTTT

J gene: TRBJ1-5
clone size: NA
V gene: TRBV6-6
D gene: NA
CDR3 protein: CASRGQGNQPQHF
CDR3 DNA: TGTGCCAGCAGGGGCCAGGGGAATCAGCCCCAGCATTTT

J gene: TRBJ2-3
clone size: NA
V gene: TRBV5-1
D gene: NA
CDR3 protein: CASSLGAMGGDTQYF
CDR3 DNA: TGCGCCAGCAGCTTGGGAGCAATGGGGGGAGATACGCAGTATTTT

J gene: TRBJ2-1
clone size: NA
V gene: TRBV19
D gene: TRBD1
CDR3 protein: CASRGDRTISYNEQFF
CDR3 DNA: TGTGCCAGTAGGGGGGACAGGACCATCTCCTACAATGAGCAGTTCTTC

J gene: TRBJ2-6
clone size: NA
V gene: TRBV18
D gene: NA
CDR3 protein: CASSPGAGANVLTF
CDR3 DNA: TGTGCCAGCTCACCGGGGGCGGGGGCCAACGTCCTGACTTTC

J gene: TRBJ1-4
clone size: NA
V gene: TRBV5-4
D gene: NA
CDR3 protein: CASSLGQNNLATNEKLFF
CDR3 DNA: TGTGCCAGCAGCTTGGGACAGAACAATCTTGCAACTAATGAAAAACTGTTTTTT

J gene: TRBJ2-7
clone size: NA
V gene: TRBV23-1
D gene: NA
CDR3 protein: CASSHHPLVFCEQYF
CDR3 DNA: TGTGCCAGCTCACATCATCCGCTAGTTTTCTGCGAGCAGTACTTC

J gene: TRBJ2-7
clone size: few
V gene: TRBV5-1
D gene: TRBD2
CDR3 protein: CASSQGLAGSLGQYF
CDR3 DNA: TGCGCCAGCAGCCAGGGACTAGCGGGATCCCTGGGGCAGTACTTC

J gene: TRBJ2-3
clone size: NA
V gene: TRBV19
D gene: NA
CDR3 protein: CASSIVQGFTDTQYF
CDR3 DNA: TGTGCCAGTAGTATCGTTCAGGGATTCACAGATACGCAGTATTTT

J gene: TRBJ2-1
clone size: few
V gene: TRBV5-6
D gene: NA
CDR3 protein: CASSRDSGYNEQFF
CDR3 DNA: TGTGCCAGCAGCCGGGACAGCGGGTACAATGAGCAGTTCTTC

J gene: TRBJ1-5
clone size: NA
V gene: TRBV19
D gene: TRBD1
CDR3 protein: CASRVMGQGHEQPQHF
CDR3 DNA: TGTGCCAGTAGGGTAATGGGACAGGGTCATGAACAGCCCCAGCATTTT

J gene: TRBJ2-1
clone size: NA
V gene: TRBV6-1
D gene: NA
CDR3 protein: CASSARGVEQFF
CDR3 DNA: TGTGCCAGCAGTGCAAGGGGCGTTGAGCAGTTCTTC

J gene: TRBJ2-2
clone size: NA
V gene: TRBV5-1
D gene: TRBD1
CDR3 protein: CASSLSGGTNAGELFF
CDR3 DNA: TGCGCCAGCAGCTTGTCAGGGGGCACAAACGCCGGGGAGCTGTTTTTT

J gene: TRBJ1-6
clone size: NA
V gene: TRBV30
D gene: TRBD1
CDR3 protein: CAWSRFGGTGSSPLHF
CDR3 DNA: TGTGCCTGGAGTCGGTTCGGGGGGACAGGGTCTTCACCCCTCCACTTT

J gene: TRBJ2-3
clone size: NA
V gene: TRBV10-3
D gene: TRBD2
CDR3 protein: CAISLAGVADTQYF
CDR3 DNA: TGTGCCATCAGTCTAGCGGGAGTTGCAGATACGCAGTATTTT

J gene: TRBJ1-2
clone size: NA
V gene: TRBV10-3
D gene: NA
CDR3 protein: CAISVTQTNYGYTF
CDR3 DNA: TGTGCCATCAGTGTAACGCAGACTAACTATGGCTACACCTTC

J gene: TRBJ2-2
clone size: NA
V gene: TRBV5-6
D gene: NA
CDR3 protein: CASSVVALNTGELFF
CDR3 DNA: TGTGCCAGCAGCGTGGTCGCGTTGAACACCGGGGAGCTGTTTTTT

J gene: TRBJ2-7
clone size: NA
V gene: TRBV9
D gene: TRBD1
CDR3 protein: CASSALPGQDHSYEQYF
CDR3 DNA: TGTGCCAGCAGCGCCTTACCGGGACAGGACCACTCCTACGAGCAGTACTTC

J gene: TRBJ1-5
clone size: NA
V gene: TRBV6-5
D gene: TRBD1
CDR3 protein: CASKAGGALDQPQHF
CDR3 DNA: TGTGCCAGCAAGGCAGGGGGCGCCTTGGACCAGCCCCAGCATTTT

J gene: TRBJ1-1
clone size: NA
V gene: TRBV5-1
D gene: NA
CDR3 protein: CASTSQGTGEAFF
CDR3 DNA: TGCGCCAGCACCTCGCAGGGAACGGGTGAAGCTTTCTTT

J gene: TRBJ2-1
clone size: NA
V gene: TRBV19
D gene: NA
CDR3 protein: CASRGKGVRNEQFF
CDR3 DNA: TGTGCCAGTAGAGGGAAGGGGGTCCGCAATGAGCAGTTCTTC

J gene: TRBJ1-3
clone size: few
V gene: TRBV9
D gene: NA
CDR3 protein: CASSVASGTGNTIYF
CDR3 DNA: TGTGCCAGCAGCGTAGCGTCGGGGACTGGAAACACCATATATTTT

J gene: TRBJ1-2
clone size: NA
V gene: TRBV7-2
D gene: NA
CDR3 protein: CASSLAGPRGRGVYGYTF
CDR3 DNA: TGTGCCAGCAGCTTAGCGGGCCCCCGGGGCCGCGGGGTCTATGGCTACACCTTC

J gene: TRBJ2-5
clone size: NA
V gene: TRBV5-1
D gene: NA
CDR3 protein: CASRGAGETQYF
CDR3 DNA: TGCGCCAGCAGAGGGGCAGGGGAGACCCAGTACTTC

J gene: TRBJ2-7
clone size: NA
V gene: TRBV27
D gene: TRBD2
CDR3 protein: CASSLGLVYEQYF
CDR3 DNA: TGTGCCAGCAGTTTAGGACTAGTCTACGAGCAGTACTTC

J gene: TRBJ1-1
clone size: NA
V gene: TRBV27
D gene: TRBD1
CDR3 protein: CASRAGGYTEAFF
CDR3 DNA: TGTGCCAGTAGAGCAGGGGGATACACTGAAGCTTTCTTT

J gene: TRBJ2-3
clone size: NA
V gene: TRBV4-2
D gene: NA
CDR3 protein: CASSPLETSGADTQYF
CDR3 DNA: TGTGCCAGCAGCCCTCTAGAGACTAGTGGTGCAGATACGCAGTATTTT

J gene: TRBJ2-7
clone size: NA
V gene: TRBV7-9
D gene: NA
CDR3 protein: CASSPESSYEQYF
CDR3 DNA: TGTGCCAGCAGCCCCGAGAGCTCCTACGAGCAGTACTTC

J gene: TRBJ1-3
clone size: NA
V gene: TRBV10-3
D gene: NA
CDR3 protein: CAIASAYSGNTIYF
CDR3 DNA: TGTGCCATCGCGAGTGCTTACTCTGGAAACACCATATATTTT

J gene: TRBJ2-1
clone size: NA
V gene: TRBV5-6
D gene: NA
CDR3 protein: CASSRRQQQFF
CDR3 DNA: TGTGCCAGCAGCCGTAGACAGCAGCAGTTCTTC

J gene: TRBJ1-3
clone size: NA
V gene: TRBV7-8
D gene: NA
CDR3 protein: CASSSGTRYGNTIYF
CDR3 DNA: TGTGCCAGCAGCTCGGGGACACGATATGGAAACACCATATATTTT

J gene: TRBJ2-7
clone size: NA
V gene: TRBV4-3
D gene: TRBD1
CDR3 protein: CASSQRQGAYEQYF
CDR3 DNA: TGCGCCAGCAGCCAGAGACAGGGGGCTTACGAGCAGTACTTC

J gene: TRBJ2-7
clone size: NA
V gene: TRBV29-1
D gene: NA
CDR3 protein: CSASMSRGYEQYF
CDR3 DNA: TGCAGCGCGTCGATGTCCCGGGGCTACGAGCAGTACTTC

J gene: TRBJ2-5
clone size: NA
V gene: TRBV19
D gene: TRBD2
CDR3 protein: CASKASGAGRVTQYF
CDR3 DNA: TGTGCCAGTAAAGCTAGCGGGGCTGGGAGAGTGACCCAGTACTTC

J gene: TRBJ2-3
clone size: once
V gene: TRBV7-9
D gene: TRBD2
CDR3 protein: CASSSRTSGGPGLQYF
CDR3 DNA: TGTGCCAGCAGCTCAAGGACTAGCGGAGGGCCCGGTTTGCAGTATTTT

J gene: TRBJ2-3
clone size: NA
V gene: TRBV7-8
D gene: TRBD2
CDR3 protein: CASSLSPASGGVHTQYF
CDR3 DNA: TGTGCCAGCAGCTTAAGCCCAGCTAGCGGGGGGGTGCATACGCAGTATTTT